Following are 22 T cell receptor beta chains from one sample sequenced in a study of control samples from healthy donors and cancer patients. This table comes from immunoSEQ multiplex PCR, and its TCRdb copy is limited to in-frame clones, with some not included. The table lists 130,000 or so clones, around nine tenths of them singletons. Source material: blood. These receptors were obtained from a man aged 25-45 years in good health.

This rearrangement joins TRBV30 to TRBJ1-4; 9 bases map to TRBD1. The CDR3 length is 16 residues. In germline, CDR1 is GTSNPN, CDR2 SVGIG (reference sequence). J was trimmed by 3 bases and V by 2 bases; bases with no gene match: 7. The CDR3 is CAWSSTGGKSNEKLFF. CDR3 in DNA: TGTGCCTGGAGTTCTACAGGGGGCAAATCTAATGAAAAACTGTTTTTT. Full variable domain (rest looked up from reference TRBV30 and TRBJ1-4): SQTIHQWPATLVQPVGSPLSLECTVEGTSNPNLYWYRQAAGRGLQLLFYSVGIGQISSEVPQNLSASRPQDRQFILSSKKLLLSDSGFYLCAWSSTGGKSNEKLFFGSGTQLSVL.

The V gene is TRBV5-4, the J gene TRBJ1-6, with 7 bases fitting TRBD1. CDR1 and CDR2 (germline): SGHNT, YYREEE (reference sequence). With V trimmed by 0 bases and J by 12 bases, 6 bases remained unmatched. The CDR3 loop spans 14 amino acids. In nucleotides, the CDR3 is TGTGCCAGCAGCTTGGGGTGGACAGGTGAACCCCTCCACTTT. Its protein product is CASSLGWTGEPLHF.

The genes are TRBV3-1 (or the pseudogene TRBV3-2) and TRBJ2-5, with D unclear. CDR1 and CDR2 (germline): LGHDT, YNNKEL (reference sequence). The V end was cut by 0 bases, the J end by 9 bases, with 14 bases between. This CDR3 region has 14 residues. The CDR3 DNA sequence: TGTGCCAGCAGCCAAGAGTTTGGAAACGCGGCCCAGTACTTC. Its protein is CASSQEFGNAAQYF.

The genes are TRBV3-1 (or the pseudogene TRBV3-2) and TRBJ1-1, with D uncertain. The CDR3 is 14 residues long. V was cut by 1 base and J by 5 bases, with 11 bases left in between. Germline V CDR1 and CDR2: LGHDT, YNNKEL (reference sequence). The CDR3 protein is CASSQGRRETEAFF. The CDR3 DNA is TGTGCCAGCAGCCAAGGGCGAAGGGAAACTGAAGCTTTCTTT.

A single count supports this clone. This sequence joins TRBV5-1 and TRBJ1-1; D is undetermined. Germline loops: CDR1 SGHRS, CDR2 YFSETQ. With 0 bases removed from V and 3 bases from J, the gap between germline ends came to 6 bases. CDR3 size: 13 residues. CDR3 nucleotides: TGCGCCAGCAGCTTGGTAGAGGACACTGAAGCTTTCTTT. Residues: CASSLVEDTEAFF.

The V call is TRBV9, the J call TRBJ2-2, with D maybe TRBD1 (6 bases). Germline V gene sequence: CDR1 SGDLS, CDR2 YYNGEE. V lost 3 bases and J lost 1, with 10 bases in between. The CDR3 totals 15 residues. The CDR3 loop is CASSDHRENTGELFF. The CDR3 DNA reads TGTGCCAGCAGCGATCACAGGGAGAACACCGGGGAGCTGTTTTTT.

V gene TRBV2 combines with J gene TRBJ1-5; D is uncertain. Germline-derived CDR1 and CDR2 are SNHLY and FYNNEI. Trimming took off 8 bases at V and 0 bases at J, with 8 bases between the two ends. The CDR3 consists of 13 residues. CDR3 amino acids: CASVEYSNQPQHF. CDR3 in DNA: TGTGCCAGCGTCGAGTATAGCAATCAGCCCCAGCATTTT.

V is TRBV29-1 and J is TRBJ1-1; D is ambiguous. CDR3 length equals 11 residues. Germline CDR1 is SQVTM and CDR2 is ANQGSEA. The germline V and J ends were trimmed by 7 bases and 1 base, with 7 bases remaining between them. CDR3 sequence (DNA): TGCAGCGGAGAGGGGAACACTGAAGCTTTCTTT. This translates into CSGEGNTEAFF.

The table lists this clone with a count of one. The V call is TRBV3-1 (or the pseudogene TRBV3-2), the J call TRBJ1-6, with 8 bases matching TRBD1. Germline assignment: CDR1 LGHDT and CDR2 YNNKEL (reference sequence). This CDR3 comprises 15 residues. V was clipped by 3 bases and J by 9 bases; unmatched bases: 7. The CDR3 loop is CASSHRDRIASPLHF. The CDR3 DNA reads TGTGCCAGCAGCCACCGGGACAGGATCGCTTCACCCCTCCACTTT.

The chain couples TRBV18 to TRBJ2-2; D remains unclear. CDR3 length: 14 amino acids. Trimming cost V 2 bases and J 2 bases, with 6 bases left between them. Germline V CDR1 and CDR2: KGHSH, LQKENI. The DNA for the CDR3 is TGTGCCAGCTCACCAAAGCAAAACACCGGGGAGCTGTTTTTT. Amino acid sequence: CASSPKQNTGELFF.

The chain has TRBV12-3 or TRBV12-4 and TRBJ2-5, with no clear D. The CDR3 runs to 12 residues. Trimming took off 1 base at V and 4 bases at J, with 4 bases between the two ends. Here the CDR3 DNA reads TGTGCCAGCAGTTTAGTCGGAGAGACCCAGTACTTC. This translates into CASSLVGETQYF.

The J gene is TRBJ1-1, the V gene TRBV30; 8 bases fit TRBD1. The CDR3 consists of 13 residues. V was clipped by 3 bases and J by 3 bases; unmatched bases: 3. CDR1 and CDR2 (germline): GTSNPN, SVGIG (reference sequence). The CDR3 loop reads CAWRETGDTEAFF. The CDR3 DNA follows: TGTGCCTGGAGAGAGACAGGGGACACTGAAGCTTTCTTT.

This sequence joins TRBV6-1 and TRBJ2-3; D is unclear. V lost 2 bases to trimming and J lost 1 base, with 19 bases between them. Germline lookup yields CDR1 MNHNS and CDR2 SASEGT. The CDR3 runs to 18 residues. Here the CDR3 reads CASSETVVLRLGTDTQYF. The CDR3 nucleotides are TGTGCCAGCAGTGAAACCGTAGTGTTAAGGTTAGGCACAGATACGCAGTATTTT.

This clone is a singleton in its sample. The rearrangement joins TRBV18 to TRBJ2-7; TRBD1 aligns across 9 bases. Looked up from germline, CDR1 is KGHSH and CDR2 is LQKENI. This CDR3 has 13 amino acids. J lost 5 bases, V lost 4 bases, and 3 bases had no gene match. CDR3 in DNA: TGTGCCAGCTCACGCACAGGGGGCCACGAGCAGTACGTC. It encodes CASSRTGGHEQYV.

The chain links TRBV7-6 to TRBJ2-1, with 8 bases identical to TRBD2. J gave up 2 bases and V 3 bases, and 3 bases lay outside the gene matches. There are 15 residues in the CDR3. In germline, CDR1 is SGHVS, CDR2 FNYEAQ. CDR3 sequence: CASSLSGGAYNEQFF. DNA of the CDR3: TGTGCCAGCAGCTTGTCCGGGGGGGCCTACAATGAGCAGTTCTTC.

J is TRBJ1-6 and V is TRBV19; 9 positions agree with TRBD1. CDR1 is LNHDA and CDR2 is SQIVND in the germline V gene (reference sequence). This CDR3 comprises 15 residues. J was trimmed by 7 bases and V by 3 bases; bases with no gene match: 4. The chain's CDR3 is CASSISQGANSPLHF. CDR3 DNA sequence: TGTGCCAGTAGTATCTCACAGGGGGCAAATTCACCCCTCCACTTT.

This sequence joins TRBV12-3 or TRBV12-4 and TRBJ2-7; a possible D gene is TRBD1 (5 bases). V lost 1 base and J 5 bases, leaving 6 bases between the germline ends. There are 12 residues in the CDR3. CDR3: CASSLGGHEQYV. The CDR3 coding sequence is TGTGCCAGCAGTTTAGGGGGCCACGAGCAGTACGTC.

This chain uses TRBV5-5 with TRBJ1-3; D is possibly TRBD1 (5 bases). Trimming pared 4 bases from V and 0 bases from J, leaving 14 bases between. Per the germline V gene, CDR1 is SGHKS and CDR2 is YYEKEE (reference sequence). This CDR3 spans 16 amino acids. The CDR3 region has the DNA TGTGCCAGCAGCCGCGGGGGGTCTGGCTCTGGAAACACCATATATTTT. This codes for CASSRGGSGSGNTIYF.

The chain joins TRBV5-1 to TRBJ2-5, with D perhaps TRBD1 or TRBD2 (5 bases each). The ends were cut back, 4 bases at V and 3 bases at J, with 10 bases in the middle. The length of the CDR3 is 13 residues. Per the germline V gene, CDR1 is SGHRS and CDR2 is YFSETQ. The CDR3 nucleotides are TGCGCCAGCAGCAGAGGGGAAAAAGAGACCCAGTACTTC. Translation gives CASSRGEKETQYF.

This clone was seen a handful of times. The chain links TRBV10-2 to TRBJ2-3; 10 positions match TRBD2. The germline V gene encodes CDR1 WSHSY and CDR2 SAAADI. This CDR3 is 16 amino acids long. V trimming: 6 bases; J trimming: 4 bases; junction bases outside the gene matches: 10. CDR3 amino acids: CASSLGGLASADTQYF. The DNA of the CDR3 is TGCGCCAGCAGCCTAGGGGGACTAGCGTCGGCAGATACGCAGTATTTT.

The chain joins TRBV30 to TRBJ1-5, with D perhaps matching TRBD1 (6 bases). Per the germline V gene, CDR1 is GTSNPN and CDR2 is SVGIG (reference sequence). The CDR3 covers 13 residues. The V end lost 5 bases, the J end lost 0 bases, and 8 bases lay between the germline ends. The CDR3 region is CAWEQGSNQPQHF. Here the CDR3 DNA reads TGTGCCTGGGAACAGGGTAGCAATCAGCCCCAGCATTTT.

The chain joins TRBV30 to TRBJ1-5, with D possibly TRBD1 on 5 matching bases. The CDR3 loop spans 13 amino acids. Trimming pared 1 base from V and 7 bases from J, leaving 11 bases between. Germline loops: CDR1 GTSNPN, CDR2 SVGIG (reference sequence). CDR3 in DNA: TGTGCCTGGAGTGGAGGGGCAGGACAGCCCCAGCATTTT. Protein sequence: CAWSGGAGQPQHF.